This T cell receptor (beta chain) was observed in a study of blood T cell repertoires in COVID-19. Study at large: T cells, B-cell-depleted T cells, or PBMCs provided the cDNA or gDNA that served as material.

The repertoire was sequenced with immunoSEQ multiplex PCR; TCRdb's copy has only in-frame clones and lacks some. This sample has tens of thousands of clones, with roughly nine tenths found just once. The V gene end was trimmed by 9 bases and the J gene end by 1 base; junction bases not matched to a gene: 3. The germline CDR1 and CDR2 sequences are KGHDR and SFDVKD. The CDR3 has 14 amino acids. The TCR comes from a male donor with acute or convalescent COVID-19. The V and J genes are TRBV24-1 and TRBJ2-2; 8 bases are shared with TRBD2. What was sequenced was peripheral blood. The CDR3 loop reads CATPGGVNTGELFF. The CDR3 nucleotides are TGTGCCACCCCGGGGGGGGTGAACACCGGGGAGCTGTTTTTT.